These 27 T cell receptor beta chains originate from one sample sequenced in a study of identical twins (dated by TCRdb to 2015 to 2016). Library preparation used 5' RACE. Sequencing took place on an Illumina HiSeq 2000. TCRdb took the public reads, trimmed them with fastp at Q25, ran MiXCR for clone calling and kept in-frame beta chains. Each entry merges the rows of one CDR3 protein and shows their most common DNA and genes. This sample gives approximately 470,000 distinct CDR3 sequences in total; about 14% of them show up just once. Of the sample, approximately 0.52% falls within the top ten clones. A further study also used this sample, focusing on yellow fever vaccine responses in identical twins.

Sequencing was performed on CD4+ T cells sorted from blood. These receptors were taken from a woman between 18 and 29 years old in good health.

This clonotype was seen at least ten times. The chain joins TRBV20-1 to TRBJ2-2; D call uncertain. Germline CDR1 is DFQATT and CDR2 is SNEGSKA (reference sequence). The CDR3 spans 12 residues. The germline V and J ends were trimmed by 0 bases and 7 bases, with 6 bases remaining between them. The CDR3 DNA sequence: TGCAGTGCTAGAGATCTCGGCGGGGAGCTGTTTTTT. It yields the protein CSARDLGGELFF.

This clonotype turned up a few times. The chain links TRBV12-5 to TRBJ2-2; 12 nucleotides agree with TRBD2. Germline CDR1 is LGHNT and CDR2 is FRNRAP. V trimming: 6 bases; J trimming: 6 bases; junction bases outside the gene matches: 5. This CDR3 is built from 15 residues. The CDR3 region is CASGRTSGISGELFF. CDR3 coding DNA: TGTGCTAGTGGACGGACTAGCGGGATTTCCGGGGAGCTGTTTTTT.

In this sample, this clonotype turned up a few times. This chain uses TRBV5-1 with TRBJ2-3, with 11 bases identical to TRBD2. Per the germline V gene, CDR1 is SGHRS and CDR2 is YFSETQ. V was clipped by 4 bases and J by 3 bases; unmatched bases: 7. This CDR3 has 16 residues. The CDR3 region is CASSPVRTSGTDTQYF. The CDR3 DNA reads as TGCGCCAGCAGCCCGGTCAGGACTAGCGGGACAGATACGCAGTATTTT.

In this sample, this clonotype turned up a few times. The chain combines TRBV24-1 with TRBJ2-3; unclear D gene. Trimming pared 3 bases from V and 1 base from J, leaving 13 bases between. The CDR3 is 16 amino acids. Germline assignment: CDR1 KGHDR and CDR2 SFDVKD. The CDR3 DNA reads TGTGCCACCAGTGATGACCCGATCGCCGGCACAGATACGCAGTATTTT. The encoded protein is CATSDDPIAGTDTQYF.

This clonotype has only a few counts. The gene calls are TRBV11-2 and TRBJ2-7; 15 bases are shared with TRBD2. V lost 4 bases to trimming and J lost 0 bases; unmatched junction nucleotides: 10. The germline CDR1 and CDR2 sequences are SGHAT and FQNNGV. The CDR3 is made up of 19 amino acids. In nucleotides, the CDR3 is TGTGCCAGCAGCTCTACTCGGACTAGCGGGGGGGGGAGCTCCTACGAGCAGTACTTC. This gives the protein CASSSTRTSGGGSSYEQYF.

This clonotype occurred a few times. The J gene is TRBJ1-6, the V gene TRBV28; 7 nucleotides match TRBD1. The CDR3 runs 16 residues. Germline CDR1 and CDR2: MDHEN and SYDVKM. With 5 bases clipped from V and 10 bases from J, the junction kept 14 bases outside the gene matches. This chain's CDR3 is CASSPRMGTVRSPLHF. The CDR3 DNA follows: TGTGCCAGCAGTCCCCGAATGGGGACAGTCCGCTCACCCCTCCACTTT.

The rearrangement links TRBV30 to TRBJ2-3, with TRBD2 identical over 7 bases. Germline values: CDR1 GTSNPN, CDR2 SVGIG (reference sequence). The CDR3 length is 15 residues. V lost 0 bases, J lost 3 bases, and 6 bases stayed unmatched. CDR3 sequence (DNA): TGTGCCTGGAGTGTTCGCGGGAGTCTTACAGATACGCAGTATTTT. Its translation is CAWSVRGSLTDTQYF.

This clonotype was recorded at least ten times. V usage is TRBV7-2 and J usage is TRBJ1-5, with 8 nucleotides matching TRBD1. The germline V gene has CDR1 SGHTA and CDR2 FQGNSA. The J segment lost 10 bases and the V segment lost 0 bases, leaving 8 bases of the junction unmatched. The CDR3 runs 15 residues. The CDR3 DNA follows: TGTGCCAGCAGCTTAGCAACAGGGGGGGGGCCTCCCCAGCATTTT. This encodes CASSLATGGGPPQHF.

This sequence joins TRBV5-1 and TRBJ1-1; the D is unclear. V was trimmed by 4 bases and J by 3 bases, leaving 10 bases between them. This CDR3 has 13 amino acids. Germline loops: CDR1 SGHRS, CDR2 YFSETQ. The CDR3 region has the DNA TGCGCCAGCAGCGTAGGGTTTGACACTGAAGCTTTCTTT. This codes for CASSVGFDTEAFF.

This clonotype has at least ten counts. V is TRBV14 and J is TRBJ2-1; the match to TRBD1 covers 8 bases. This CDR3 region has 15 residues. Per germline, CDR1 SGHDN and CDR2 FVKESK. Trimming removed 4 bases from V and 9 bases from J; junction bases left unmatched: 11. CDR3 sequence reads: CASSPWTGPRTEQFF. The DNA of the CDR3 is TGTGCCAGCAGCCCGTGGACAGGGCCCCGGACTGAGCAGTTCTTC.

This sequence joins TRBV7-3 and TRBJ1-1; no definite D call. This CDR3 comprises 15 residues. Trimming shortened V by 0 bases and J by 0 bases, and 8 bases separated the two germline ends. The germline CDR1 and CDR2 sequences are SGHTA and FQGTGA. This chain's CDR3 is CASSLTSLMNTEAFF. The CDR3 bases are TGTGCCAGCAGCTTAACTTCGCTGATGAACACTGAAGCTTTCTTT. Full variable domain (outside the CDR3, taken from reference TRBV7-3 and TRBJ1-1): GAGVSQTPSNKVTEKGKYVELRCDPISGHTALYWYRQSLGQGPEFLIYFQGTGAADDSGLPNDRFFAVRPEGSVSTLKIQRTERGDSAVYLCASSLTSLMNTEAFFGQGTRLTVV.

The chain joins TRBV9 to TRBJ2-7; maybe TRBD2 (6 bases). Germline lookup yields CDR1 SGDLS and CDR2 YYNGEE. The CDR3 runs 14 residues. Trimming pared 0 bases from V and 6 bases from J, leaving 13 bases between. CDR3 amino acids: CASSVETSFGEQYF. The CDR3 DNA reads TGTGCCAGCAGCGTAGAAACTAGCTTTGGCGAGCAGTACTTC.

The table lists this clonotype with a few counts. The chain joins TRBV10-3 to TRBJ2-3; a possible D gene is TRBD1 (6 bases). The CDR3 sequence is 15 residues long. In germline, CDR1 is ENHRY, CDR2 SYGVKD. Trimming took off 7 bases at V and 2 bases at J, with 16 bases between the two ends. CDR3 DNA: TGTGCCATCAAGAGGGGGAGAGGGGCCACAGATACGCAGTATTTT. Residues: CAIKRGRGATDTQYF.

The chain recombines TRBV6-2 or TRBV6-3 with TRBJ2-5, with D hard to call. Trimming removed 2 bases at V and 5 bases at J, with 6 bases between. Germline V CDR1 and CDR2: MNHEY, SVGEGT. The CDR3 length is 12 residues. The CDR3 DNA is TGTGCCAGCAGTTACGGGTCGGAGACCCAGTACTTC. It specifies CASSYGSETQYF.

The chain uses TRBV18 and TRBJ2-1; maybe TRBD1 (5 bases). CDR3 size: 14 residues. With 0 bases removed from V and 9 bases from J, the gap between germline ends came to 12 bases. Per the germline V gene, CDR1 is KGHSH and CDR2 is LQKENI. CDR3 coding DNA: TGTGCCAGCTCACCACCGAGTACAGGCGGTGAGCAGTTCTTC. The encoded protein is CASSPPSTGGEQFF.

In this sample, this clonotype turned up a few times. The rearrangement uses TRBV12-3 or TRBV12-4 and TRBJ2-2; 10 bases are a match to TRBD2. This CDR3 is built from 18 residues. With V trimmed by 8 bases and J by 4 bases, 16 bases remained unmatched. CDR3 in amino acids: CASVPSSGGVVGTGELFF. For the CDR3, the DNA is TGTGCCAGCGTACCATCTAGCGGGGGTGTCGTAGGCACCGGGGAGCTGTTTTTT.

This clonotype was counted only a few times. The chain combines TRBV7-9 with TRBJ1-1; no clear D. CDR1 and CDR2 (germline): SEHNR, FQNEAQ (reference sequence). Trimming took 3 bases from V and 5 from J, leaving 10 bases between them. This CDR3 spans 13 amino acids. CDR3 loop: CASSLSRGTEAFF. The CDR3 DNA sequence: TGTGCCAGCAGCTTGTCTCGGGGAACTGAAGCTTTCTTT.

Only a few counts were recorded for this clonotype. The genes are TRBV5-1 and TRBJ1-2; perhaps TRBD1 as D (6 bases). There are 12 residues in the CDR3. Per germline, CDR1 SGHRS and CDR2 YFSETQ. The V end lost 6 bases, the J end lost 7 bases, and 13 bases lay between the germline ends. In DNA form, the CDR3 reads TGCGCCAGCACAGTGGACAGTGGTGGCTACACCTTC. Translation gives CASTVDSGGYTF.

This clonotype was detected only a few times. This sequence joins TRBV20-1 and TRBJ2-1, with TRBD2 matching 10 bases. Germline CDR1 DFQATT, CDR2 SNEGSKA (reference sequence). With V trimmed by 4 bases and J by 6 bases, 6 bases remained unmatched. The length of the CDR3 is 14 residues. In DNA form, the CDR3 reads TGCAGTGCTACGGTAGCGGGGGGCCTCAATGAGCAGTTCTTC. Its protein is CSATVAGGLNEQFF.

The chain recombines TRBV20-1 with TRBJ2-7; tentatively, D is TRBD1 or TRBD2 (5 bases each). V was clipped by 3 bases and J by 2 bases, with 8 bases between them. This CDR3 is 12 amino acids long. Germline CDR1 DFQATT, CDR2 SNEGSKA (reference sequence). CDR3 sequence (DNA): TGCAGTGCTAGCGGGACCCCCTACGAGCAGTACTTC. This codes for CSASGTPYEQYF.

The chain joins TRBV11-2 to TRBJ1-1; unclear D gene. The germline V and J ends were trimmed by 1 base and 0 bases, with 9 bases remaining between them. The CDR3 has 15 residues. Germline values: CDR1 SGHAT, CDR2 FQNNGV. The CDR3 nucleotides are TGTGCCAGCAGCTTAGGTGGCAGCATGAACACTGAAGCTTTCTTT. This encodes CASSLGGSMNTEAFF.

This clonotype was observed a few times. J is TRBJ2-3 and V is TRBV24-1, with 9 positions matching TRBD1. The V and J ends lost 9 bases and 0 bases, in that order; junction bases with no gene match: 15. The CDR3 is made up of 18 amino acids. Germline lookup yields CDR1 KGHDR and CDR2 SFDVKD. The chain's CDR3 is CATADRGNTRSSTDTQYF. CDR3 DNA: TGTGCCACCGCGGACAGGGGTAACACACGATCTAGCACAGATACGCAGTATTTT.

To note about this clonotype: An end of the junction differs from the germline gene, which may be a read error. The rearrangement joins TRBV7-7 to TRBJ2-5, with TRBD2 as a possible D gene (5 bases). The CDR3 is made up of 14 amino acids. In germline, CDR1 is SSHAT, CDR2 FNYEAQ (reference sequence). Here the CDR3 reads CASSPGMGSGAQYF. In nucleotides, the CDR3 is TGTGCTAGCAGCCCCGGTATGGGCTCCGGGGCCCAGTACTTC.

The V and J genes are TRBV28 and TRBJ2-2; 8 positions match TRBD1. This CDR3 has 14 amino acids. In germline, CDR1 is MDHEN, CDR2 SYDVKM. Trimming at V came to 7 bases and at J to 3 bases, leaving 4 bases not matched to a gene. CDR3 sequence: CASIGQGDTGELFF. Written as DNA, the CDR3 is TGTGCCAGCATAGGACAGGGCGACACCGGGGAGCTGTTTTTT.

This clonotype has a handful of counts. The chain combines TRBV2 with TRBJ1-2; 8 bases map to TRBD1. Trimming took 4 bases from V and 4 from J; bases not matched to a gene: 5. Germline CDR1 and CDR2: SNHLY and FYNNEI. The CDR3 extends over 14 amino acids. The CDR3 here is CASSVRDRFYGYTF. CDR3 DNA: TGTGCCAGCAGTGTCCGGGACAGGTTCTATGGCTACACCTTC.

This clonotype was seen many times. This chain links TRBV9 with TRBJ2-5, with D hard to call. Germline V gene lookup returns CDR1 SGDLS and CDR2 YYNGEE. There are 14 residues in the CDR3. V lost 0 bases to trimming and J lost 7 bases, with 13 bases between them. The CDR3 sequence: CASSVAPLMGTQYF. The CDR3, as DNA: TGTGCCAGCAGCGTAGCTCCACTTATGGGGACCCAGTACTTC.

This clonotype has a count of ten or more. The rearrangement links TRBV5-1 to TRBJ1-6, with 8 nucleotides matching TRBD1. The germline CDR1 and CDR2 sequences are SGHRS and YFSETQ. After removal of 0 bases from V and 4 bases from J, the junction contained 3 bases not matched to a gene. The CDR3 totals 16 residues. CDR3 loop: CASSLEGQGYNSPLHF. CDR3 coding DNA: TGCGCCAGCAGCTTGGAAGGACAGGGATATAATTCACCCCTCCACTTT.